This entry lists 27 T cell receptor beta chains sequenced from one sample in a study of blood T cell repertoires in COVID-19. The protocol was immunoSEQ multiplex PCR, while the TCRdb copy is restricted to in-frame clones and leaves out a portion. Altogether under 150,000 clones are present, 85% being singletons, with the ten largest covering 2.5% to 3%. Material: peripheral blood. The receptor set was obtained from a woman aged 40 to 55 with active or convalescent COVID-19.

The genes are TRBV5-1 and TRBJ1-6; 9 bases are shared with TRBD1. Per germline, CDR1 SGHRS and CDR2 YFSETQ. Trimming took 5 bases from V and 5 from J; bases not matched to a gene: 2. This CDR3 has 14 residues. CDR3 protein: CASRGQGDNSPLHF. Here the CDR3 DNA reads TGCGCCAGCAGGGGACAGGGTGATAATTCACCCCTCCACTTT. The full variable domain, with the rest looked up from reference TRBV5-1 and TRBJ1-6, is KAGVTQTPRYLIKTRGQQVTLSCSPISGHRSVSWYQQTPGQGLQFLFEYFSETQRNKGNFPGRFSGRQFSNSRSEMNVSTLELGDSALYLCASRGQGDNSPLHFGNGTRLTVT.

This chain links TRBV9 with TRBJ2-1, with TRBD2 matching over 13 bases. Per germline, CDR1 SGDLS and CDR2 YYNGEE. The CDR3 is 15 amino acids. After removal of 4 bases from V and 9 bases from J, the junction contained 7 bases not matched to a gene. CDR3 residues: CASSPDGTSGIEQFF. Here the CDR3 DNA reads TGTGCCAGCAGCCCGGATGGGACTAGCGGGATTGAGCAGTTCTTC.

The rearrangement links TRBV19 to TRBJ1-6, with 10 bases fitting TRBD1. Germline V gene data show CDR1 as LNHDA and CDR2 as SQIVND (reference sequence). Trimming took 3 bases from V and 8 from J; bases not matched to a gene: 4. The CDR3 is 15 residues long. In nucleotides, the CDR3 is TGTGCCAGTAGTATCTTTGGGACAGGGGATTCACCCCTCCACTTT. This encodes CASSIFGTGDSPLHF.

The chain uses TRBV21-1 and TRBJ1-2. TRBV21-1 is labeled a pseudogene. The CDR3 is 17 residues long. The CDR3 DNA reads as TGTGCCAGCAGCAAAGGGGAGGGTACAGGGACATATTCTGGCTACACCTTC. This sequence encodes CASSKGEGTGTYSGYTF.

The chain carries TRBV3-1 (or the pseudogene TRBV3-2) and TRBJ2-3; D unresolved. Germline loops: CDR1 LGHDT, CDR2 YNNKEL (reference sequence). Trimming cost V 0 bases and J 3 bases, with 10 bases left between them. This CDR3 has 15 amino acids. CDR3 residues: CASSQEFTKTDTQYF. In DNA form, the CDR3 reads TGTGCCAGCAGCCAAGAATTTACTAAGACAGATACGCAGTATTTT.

The chain links TRBV24-1 to TRBJ2-3; 9 positions agree with TRBD2. After removal of 0 bases from V and 1 base from J, the junction contained 4 bases not matched to a gene. CDR1 and CDR2 (germline): KGHDR, SFDVKD. The CDR3 extends over 17 amino acids. The CDR3 loop reads CATSDLETSGCTDTQYF. The DNA for the CDR3 is TGTGCCACCAGTGATTTGGAGACTAGCGGTTGCACAGATACGCAGTATTTT.

This chain links TRBV28 with TRBJ2-5, with a weak D call TRBD1 (5 bases). V gave up 6 bases and J gave up 5 bases, with 16 bases separating them. Germline lookup yields CDR1 MDHEN and CDR2 SYDVKM. The CDR3 runs to 14 residues. The CDR3 protein is CASSQPRGAETQYF. The DNA for the CDR3 is TGTGCCAGCAGCCAACCCCGTGGGGCGGAGACCCAGTACTTC. Drawing the rest from reference TRBV28 and TRBJ2-5, the complete variable domain is DVKVTQSSRYLVKRTGEKVFLECVQDMDHENMFWYRQDPGLGLRLIYFSYDVKMKEKGDIPEGYSVSREKKERFSLILESASTNQTSMYLCASSQPRGAETQYFGPGTRLLVL.

The chain is built from TRBV11-2 and TRBJ2-7; TRBD1 matches at 7 bases. The ends lost 6 bases at V and 2 bases at J; junction bases unmatched: 10. In germline, CDR1 is SGHAT, CDR2 FQNNGV. The CDR3 runs to 15 residues. CDR3: CASSSSGTAPYEQYF. The CDR3 DNA follows: TGTGCCAGCAGTTCCTCCGGGACAGCCCCCTACGAGCAGTACTTC.

This chain connects TRBV7-2 to TRBJ1-2; D not resolved. The length of the CDR3 is 13 residues. Germline CDR1 and CDR2: SGHTA and FQGNSA. V lost 1 base and J lost 4, with 7 bases in between. CDR3 region: CASSLEAGYGYTF. CDR3 coding DNA: TGTGCCAGCAGCTTAGAAGCAGGCTATGGCTACACCTTC.

This clone was detected only once. The rearrangement links TRBV3-1 (or the pseudogene TRBV3-2) to TRBJ1-1; D possibly corresponds to TRBD1 (5 bases). V gave up 0 bases and J gave up 5 bases, with 16 bases separating them. This CDR3 comprises 16 residues. Germline assignment: CDR1 LGHDT and CDR2 YNNKEL (reference sequence). The CDR3 is CASSQEGSGPRTEAFF. CDR3 DNA sequence: TGTGCCAGCAGCCAAGAAGGATCAGGGCCAAGGACTGAAGCTTTCTTT.

Turning to this clone: This same CDR3 is encoded by further DNA sequences in the sample. The chain links TRBV19 to TRBJ2-7; TRBD1 aligns across 10 bases. This CDR3 spans 14 amino acids. CDR1 and CDR2 (germline): LNHDA, SQIVND (reference sequence). J was trimmed by 4 bases and V by 5 bases; bases with no gene match: 5. CDR3 sequence reads: CASSLRGQGYEQYF. CDR3 nucleotide sequence: TGTGCCAGTAGTTTAAGGGGACAGGGGTACGAGCAGTACTTC.

The chain has TRBV6-2 or TRBV6-3 and TRBJ1-5, with D possibly matching TRBD1 (5 bases). The length of the CDR3 is 16 residues. Trimming left V 6 bases short and J 0 bases short, with 15 bases between. Germline values: CDR1 MNHEY, CDR2 SVGEGT. CDR3 nucleotides: TGTGCCAGCAGCCCTGCGGGCGGGGGTAGCAATCAGCCCCAGCATTTT. Translated: CASSPAGGGSNQPQHF.

The genes are TRBV5-1 and TRBJ1-5; 10 bases agree with TRBD1. Germline lookup yields CDR1 SGHRS and CDR2 YFSETQ. There are 15 residues in the CDR3. V lost 4 bases, J lost 6 bases, and 7 bases stayed unmatched. CDR3: CASSPTGQGIQPQHF. CDR3 sequence (DNA): TGCGCCAGCAGCCCCACGGGACAGGGGATTCAGCCCCAGCATTTT. Variable domain in full (rest from reference TRBV5-1 and TRBJ1-5): KAGVTQTPRYLIKTRGQQVTLSCSPISGHRSVSWYQQTPGQGLQFLFEYFSETQRNKGNFPGRFSGRQFSNSRSEMNVSTLELGDSALYLCASSPTGQGIQPQHFGDGTRLSIL.

The rearrangement uses TRBV5-1 and TRBJ2-5; 11 nucleotides agree with TRBD2. CDR3 length equals 15 residues. V shed 2 bases, J shed 4 bases, and the junction held 4 bases outside the gene matches. Germline V CDR1 and CDR2: SGHRS, YFSETQ. The CDR3 sequence: CASSLLAGERETQYF. CDR3 DNA sequence: TGCGCCAGCAGCTTACTAGCGGGAGAGCGAGAGACCCAGTACTTC.

This chain connects TRBV28 to TRBJ1-2, with D perhaps TRBD1 (5 bases). CDR1 MDHEN and CDR2 SYDVKM come from the germline V gene. This CDR3 is built from 15 residues. The germline V and J ends were trimmed by 3 bases and 12 bases, with 23 bases remaining between them. The CDR3 loop reads CASSLRGRRGEGNTF. CDR3 nucleotide sequence: TGTGCCAGCAGTTTGAGGGGACGGAGGGGTGAAGGAAACACCTTC.

The chain has TRBV5-6 and TRBJ1-1; D may be TRBD1 (5 bases). This CDR3 is 16 amino acids long. Germline V CDR1 and CDR2: SGHDT, YYEEEE. The V end lost 4 bases, the J end lost 3 bases, and 19 bases lay between the germline ends. The DNA for the CDR3 is TGTGCCAGCAGCCGCCCAGGGATCTTTTTGGACACTGAAGCTTTCTTT. This gives the protein CASSRPGIFLDTEAFF.

The rearrangement links TRBV6-6 to TRBJ2-5; 7 bases map to TRBD2. This CDR3 is 15 amino acids long. The V segment lost 2 bases and the J segment 1 base; nucleotides outside the gene matches: 4. CDR1 and CDR2 (germline): MNHNY, SVGAGI (reference sequence). CDR3 DNA: TGTGCCAGCAGTTACGCCCGGGGGGTCCAAGAGACCCAGTACTTC. Its protein product is CASSYARGVQETQYF.

This clone was counted only a few times. The genes are TRBV18 and TRBJ1-6; tentatively, D is TRBD1 (5 bases). V was clipped by 5 bases and J by 7 bases, with 12 bases between them. Germline V CDR1 and CDR2: KGHSH, LQKENI. This CDR3 is built from 14 residues. In DNA form, the CDR3 reads TGTGCCAGCTCATCCGGGACTTCAAATTCACCCCTCCACTTT. It translates to CASSSGTSNSPLHF.

This chain connects TRBV19 to TRBJ2-3; D possibly corresponds to TRBD2 (5 bases). V was trimmed by 6 bases and J by 0 bases, leaving 16 bases between them. Looked up from germline, CDR1 is LNHDA and CDR2 is SQIVND (reference sequence). This CDR3 has 16 residues. The chain's CDR3 is CASSSPGGPSTDTQYF. In DNA, the CDR3 is TGTGCCAGTAGCTCCCCCGGCGGGCCTAGCACAGATACGCAGTATTTT.

CDR3 in DNA: TGTGCCAGCAGCTTACCCGTGAGCTCCTACAATGAGCAGTTCTTC. It specifies CASSLPVSSYNEQFF. The rearrangement uses TRBV7-8 and TRBJ2-1; D not resolved. Germline V gene lookup returns CDR1 SGHVS and CDR2 FQNEAQ. With 2 bases removed from V and 0 bases from J, the gap between germline ends came to 8 bases. The CDR3 has 15 residues.

This clone was observed a few times. CDR3 loop: CASSFGGNPTGEQYF. The CDR3 nucleotides read TGTGCCAGCAGCTTTGGCGGCAACCCAACCGGCGAGCAGTACTTC. The chain is built from TRBV5-5 and TRBJ2-7; no reliable D call. CDR1 is SGHKS, CDR2 YYEKEE, per germline (reference sequence). Between the trimmed V and J ends, which lost 2 bases and 6 bases, there was a span of 18 bases. The CDR3 totals 15 residues.

This chain uses TRBV3-1 (or the pseudogene TRBV3-2) with TRBJ2-1; D is undetermined. Germline CDR1 and CDR2: LGHDT and YNNKEL (reference sequence). This CDR3 comprises 11 residues. Between the trimmed V and J ends, which lost 3 bases and 7 bases, there was a span of 4 bases. CDR3 nucleotide sequence: TGTGCCAGCAGCCACTATAATGAGCAGTTCTTC. Its protein product is CASSHYNEQFF.

This clone occurred once. This sequence joins TRBV9 and TRBJ2-5; 8 bases agree with TRBD2. Looked up from germline, CDR1 is SGDLS and CDR2 is YYNGEE. With V trimmed by 4 bases and J by 3 bases, 14 bases remained unmatched. The CDR3 is 17 amino acids. The CDR3 here is CASSPGTLSGSEETQYF. The CDR3, as DNA: TGTGCCAGCAGCCCAGGGACTCTCAGCGGGAGTGAAGAGACCCAGTACTTC. Supplemented by reference TRBV9 and TRBJ2-5, the full variable domain reads DSGVTQTPKHLITATGQRVTLRCSPRSGDLSVYWYQQSLDQGLQFLIQYYNGEERAKGNILERFSAQQFPDLHSELNLSSLELGDSALYFCASSPGTLSGSEETQYFGPGTRLLVL.

The chain combines TRBV11-2 with TRBJ2-2, with 10 bases matching TRBD2. The junction had 0 bases not matched to a gene; V was cut back by 1 base and J by 4 bases. CDR1 SGHAT and CDR2 FQNNGV come from the germline V gene. The CDR3 loop spans 15 amino acids. The CDR3 coding sequence is TGTGCCAGCAGCTTAGTAGCGGGGGGCACCGGGGAGCTGTTTTTT. Translating it yields CASSLVAGGTGELFF. The variable domain in full, with the rest retrieved from reference TRBV11-2 and TRBJ2-2, is EAGVAQSPRYKIIEKRQSVAFWCNPISGHATLYWYQQILGQGPKLLIQFQNNGVVDDSQLPKDRFSAERLKGVDSTLKIQPAKLEDSAVYLCASSLVAGGTGELFFGEGSRLTVL.

The V call is TRBV6-4, the J call TRBJ1-5; 9 nucleotides line up with TRBD1. The V and J ends lost 5 bases and 6 bases, in that order; junction bases with no gene match: 2. This CDR3 has 13 residues. Germline CDR1 MRHNA, CDR2 SNTAGT. This CDR3 reads CASSTGQGQPQHF. Written as DNA, the CDR3 is TGTGCCAGCAGTACGGGACAGGGTCAGCCCCAGCATTTT.

The V call is TRBV7-2, the J call TRBJ2-5; 9 nucleotides line up with TRBD1. This CDR3 is 15 amino acids long. The V gene end was trimmed by 5 bases and the J gene end by 5 bases; junction bases not matched to a gene: 9. Looked up from germline, CDR1 is SGHTA and CDR2 is FQGNSA. The CDR3 reads CASSARHDRGETQYF. The CDR3 bases are TGTGCCAGCAGCGCGCGCCACGACAGGGGGGAGACCCAGTACTTC. The full variable domain, its missing parts supplied by reference TRBV7-2 and TRBJ2-5, is GAGVSQSPSNKVTEKGKDVELRCDPISGHTALYWYRQSLGQGLEFLIYFQGNSAPDKSGLPSDRFSAERTGGSVSTLTIQRTQQEDSAVYLCASSARHDRGETQYFGPGTRLLVL.

V gene TRBV11-2 combines with J gene TRBJ2-7; D gene uncertain. Germline V lookup: CDR1 SGHAT, CDR2 FQNNGV. The germline V and J ends were trimmed by 0 bases and 0 bases, with 9 bases remaining between them. The CDR3 runs to 15 residues. The CDR3 is CASSLDSTGSYEQYF. The CDR3 region has the DNA TGTGCCAGCAGCTTAGATTCCACGGGCTCCTACGAGCAGTACTTC.